A single sample gave rise to the 13 T cell receptor beta chains below, sequenced in a study of cytomegalovirus exposure and HLA in healthy donors. The assay was immunoSEQ multiplex PCR, and TCRdb's table has in-frame clones only and misses some. The sample records 150,000 to 200,000 clones, around nine tenths being singletons. The sequenced sample was PBMCs. These TCRs come from a man aged 30 to 45 in good health and CMV-seropositive.

This clone has a count of ten or more. This chain joins TRBV11-2 and TRBJ2-2; D uncertain. Germline V gene lookup returns CDR1 SGHAT and CDR2 FQNNGV. The CDR3 has 15 amino acids. V lost 1 base and J lost 4, with 10 bases in between. Here the CDR3 DNA reads TGTGCCAGCAGCTTAGGGGCCGAGACCACCGGGGAGCTGTTTTTT. This gives the protein CASSLGAETTGELFF.

V usage is TRBV18 and J usage is TRBJ1-6; 9 bases are shared with TRBD1. This CDR3 is 16 amino acids long. V trimming: 6 bases; J trimming: 7 bases; junction bases outside the gene matches: 10. The germline CDR1 and CDR2 sequences are KGHSH and LQKENI. DNA of the CDR3: TGTGCCAGCTCGCGGGACAGGGTGGGGTTAAATTCACCCCTCCACTTT. As protein: CASSRDRVGLNSPLHF.

This sequence joins TRBV27 and TRBJ1-4, with 7 bases aligning to TRBD1. CDR3 length equals 14 residues. Trimming removed 3 bases from V and 7 bases from J; junction bases left unmatched: 5. Germline CDR1 is MNHEY and CDR2 is SMNVEV (reference sequence). The CDR3 nucleotides read TGTGCCAGCAGTTTCTACAGGGGCGGTGAAAAACTGTTTTTT. Protein: CASSFYRGGEKLFF.

The chain has TRBV14 and TRBJ1-6; D gene uncertain. This CDR3 comprises 13 residues. Trimming left V 2 bases short and J 6 bases short, with 5 bases between. The V gene's germline CDR1 is SGHDN and CDR2 FVKESK. This CDR3 reads CASSQRSNSPLHF. The CDR3 bases are TGTGCCAGCAGCCAACGGTCTAATTCACCCCTCCACTTT.

V gene TRBV7-2 combines with J gene TRBJ2-2; weak D call: TRBD2 (6 bases). CDR3 length equals 14 residues. Germline assignment: CDR1 SGHTA and CDR2 FQGNSA. V lost 2 bases and J lost 7, with 11 bases in between. As DNA, the CDR3 is TGTGCCAGCAGCTTATACGGACTAAACGGGGAGCTGTTTTTT. Translated, it gives CASSLYGLNGELFF. Full variable domain (remainder filled in from reference TRBV7-2 and TRBJ2-2): GAGVSQSPSNKVTEKGKDVELRCDPISGHTALYWYRQSLGQGLEFLIYFQGNSAPDKSGLPSDRFSAERTGGSVSTLTIQRTQQEDSAVYLCASSLYGLNGELFFGEGSRLTVL.

In its sample, this clone was seen a few times. The V and J genes are TRBV2 and TRBJ1-1; tentatively, D is TRBD1 (6 bases). This CDR3 contains 13 residues. CDR1 and CDR2 from the germline V gene are SNHLY and FYNNEI. Deletions cut 7 bases from V and 1 base from J, with 10 bases between. The CDR3 sequence: CASIRGANTEAFF. The CDR3 DNA reads TGTGCCAGCATCCGGGGGGCGAACACTGAAGCTTTCTTT.

The chain uses TRBV11-2 and TRBJ1-2; no definite D call. The CDR3 loop spans 13 amino acids. Germline V CDR1 and CDR2: SGHAT, FQNNGV. Between the trimmed V and J ends, which lost 5 bases and 4 bases, there was a span of 11 bases. For the CDR3, the DNA is TGTGCCAGCAGCCCGAGTCTGCTCTATGGCTACACCTTC. Translation: CASSPSLLYGYTF. The whole variable domain, filled in from reference TRBV11-2 and TRBJ1-2, reads EAGVAQSPRYKIIEKRQSVAFWCNPISGHATLYWYQQILGQGPKLLIQFQNNGVVDDSQLPKDRFSAERLKGVDSTLKIQPAKLEDSAVYLCASSPSLLYGYTFGSGTRLTVV.

This clone was seen a handful of times. This chain uses TRBV18 with TRBJ1-2; D might be TRBD1 (5 bases). Trimming left V 2 bases short and J 4 bases short, with 14 bases between. The CDR3 totals 15 residues. In germline, CDR1 is KGHSH, CDR2 LQKENI. CDR3 loop: CASSPDSLTGYGYTF. CDR3 coding DNA: TGTGCCAGCTCACCAGACTCATTAACAGGCTATGGCTACACCTTC.

This chain uses TRBV2 with TRBJ1-5; D possibly corresponds to TRBD1 (6 bases). This CDR3 has 12 residues. Trimming took off 3 bases at V and 13 bases at J, with 13 bases between the two ends. Germline CDR1 reads SNHLY; CDR2 reads FYNNEI. The CDR3 region is CASSEGATVQHF. DNA for the CDR3: TGTGCCAGCAGTGAGGGGGCAACTGTACAGCATTTT.

The J gene is TRBJ1-2, the V gene TRBV19; 7 nucleotides align to TRBD1. V was clipped by 8 bases and J by 5 bases; unmatched bases: 11. The CDR3 totals 14 residues. The V gene's germline CDR1 is LNHDA and CDR2 SQIVND (reference sequence). The CDR3 here is CASWSRDSYYGYTF. CDR3 DNA: TGTGCCAGTTGGTCTCGGGACAGCTATTATGGCTACACCTTC.

This clone was counted once. This chain uses TRBV6-1 with TRBJ1-2; a possible D gene is TRBD1 (6 bases). CDR3 length: 16 residues. Germline V gene data show CDR1 as MNHNS and CDR2 as SASEGT. Deletions cut 0 bases from V and 5 bases from J, with 16 bases between. The CDR3 DNA follows: TGTGCCAGCAGTGAAGCGTTAGGGGGGACTTATTATGGCTACACCTTC. Protein: CASSEALGGTYYGYTF.

The V and J genes are TRBV11-2 and TRBJ2-1; D possibly uses TRBD1 or TRBD2 (5 bases each). Germline values: CDR1 SGHAT, CDR2 FQNNGV. Trimming removed 1 base at V and 15 bases at J, with 19 bases between. The CDR3 loop spans 14 amino acids. The CDR3 loop is CASSLVSGTQEGFF. The CDR3 bases are TGTGCCAGCAGCTTAGTGTCCGGGACCCAAGAGGGGTTCTTC.

The chain carries TRBV27 and TRBJ2-7, with D perhaps TRBD1 or TRBD2 (5 bases each). Trimming cost V 5 bases and J 6 bases, with 17 bases left between them. Germline CDR1 is MNHEY and CDR2 is SMNVEV (reference sequence). This CDR3 region has 14 residues. The chain's CDR3 is CASSNQGPRGEQYF. The DNA for the CDR3 is TGTGCCAGCAGTAATCAGGGACCACGGGGCGAGCAGTACTTC.